One T cell receptor (beta chain) is described in this entry. Its target is unknown. The sample originates from a study of blood T cells in healthy people across ages. Findings and limits, study-wide: Donors of long life had a larger count of naive CD4+ cells and greater diversity than aged donors.

Every sample had a minimum of 7 million PBMCs isolated. The amount of total RNA extracted per sample was at least 6 micrograms. Next came a second PCR, run for about 6 to 12 cycles, which used a sample-barcoded 5' primer along with a J-beta primer mix. All samples gave at least 2.5 million CDR3-containing paired-end reads. TCRdb re-called the 5' RACE reads through MiXCR, storing one row per CDR3 protein. The repertoire holds hundreds of thousands of distinct CDR3 sequences, with about 30% as singletons. J lost 0 bases, V lost 6 bases, and 4 bases had no gene match. Germline lookup yields CDR1 MNHEY and CDR2 SVGEGT. The CDR3 runs to 15 residues.

The rearrangement joins TRBV6-2 or TRBV6-3 to TRBJ2-2; 7 bases are a match to TRBD1. Input material: blood. The receptor's source is a woman over 75 in good health. Here the CDR3 reads CASRTGMANTGELFF. CDR3 bases: TGTGCCAGCAGGACAGGGATGGCGAACACCGGGGAGCTGTTTTTT.